The 20 T cell receptor beta chains presented below share a single source sample, sequenced in a study of blood T cell repertoires in COVID-19. The data were produced by immunoSEQ multiplex PCR, yet TCRdb's version contains in-frame clones alone and is incomplete. Of roughly 130,000 clones detected, roughly nine tenths appear once; the ten largest clones hold 3.5% to 5.5%. Sequencing input: peripheral blood. The receptors were gathered from a man in his fifties or sixties with COVID-19, enrolled during active disease.

The chain recombines TRBV11-3 with TRBJ2-1, with TRBD2 as a possible D gene (6 bases). Trimming removed 1 base at V and 5 bases at J, with 12 bases between. Per the germline V gene, CDR1 is SGHNT and CDR2 is YENEEA. CDR3 length: 15 amino acids. The CDR3 DNA follows: TGTGCCAGCAGCTTAGTCTCCGGGACTCACAATGAGCAGTTCTTC. Residues: CASSLVSGTHNEQFF.

The chain carries TRBV18 and TRBJ2-1; 11 bases are a match to TRBD1. The junction had 7 bases not matched to a gene; V was cut back by 3 bases and J by 9 bases. The CDR3 has 15 residues. Germline-derived CDR1 and CDR2 are KGHSH and LQKENI. The CDR3 sequence: CASSPGTGGLSEQFF. CDR3 DNA sequence: TGTGCCAGCTCACCCGGGACAGGGGGTCTTAGTGAGCAGTTCTTC.

A single count supports this clone. The chain recombines TRBV23-1 with TRBJ2-2; possibly TRBD2 for D (5 bases). TRBV23-1 is an ORF, with its function uncertain. The ends were cut back, 2 bases at V and 5 bases at J, with 15 bases in the middle. CDR3 length: 16 residues. CDR3 DNA: TGCGCCAGCAGTCAACGAGGGCGCCCTCCGACCGGGGAGCTGTTTTTT. Translating it yields CASSQRGRPPTGELFF.

The CDR3 DNA is TGTGCCAGCAGTTTACGGTCGACAGCAACTAATGAAAAACTGTTTTTT. Protein sequence: CASSLRSTATNEKLFF. V and J are TRBV28 and TRBJ1-4; D possibly corresponds to TRBD1 (5 bases). The CDR3 consists of 16 residues. Germline CDR1 and CDR2: MDHEN and SYDVKM. Deletions cut 2 bases from V and 0 bases from J, with 10 bases between.

This chain connects TRBV7-3 to TRBJ2-3; 8 bases match TRBD2. This CDR3 has 17 amino acids. CDR1 is SGHTA and CDR2 is FQGTGA in the germline V gene. V lost 0 bases to trimming and J lost 4 bases; unmatched junction nucleotides: 9. For the CDR3, the DNA is TGTGCCAGCAGCTTAACCGGGGGGGACCCGACCGCAGATACGCAGTATTTT. This codes for CASSLTGGDPTADTQYF.

The chain links TRBV10-3 to TRBJ1-1, with a weak D call TRBD1 (6 bases). The CDR3 sequence is 15 residues long. The V gene lost 7 bases and the J gene lost 3 bases, with 18 bases spanning the gap. CDR1 and CDR2 (germline): ENHRY, SYGVKD. CDR3 amino acids: CAINRGQQGHTEAFF. CDR3 DNA: TGTGCCATCAATCGGGGCCAGCAGGGGCACACTGAAGCTTTCTTT.

The chain employs TRBV12-5 and TRBJ1-3; D is unresolved. The ends were cut back, 5 bases at V and 4 bases at J, with 18 bases in the middle. This CDR3 is 16 amino acids long. Germline loops: CDR1 LGHNT, CDR2 FRNRAP. The CDR3 nucleotides read TGTGCTAGTGGTCCCTCCCACCCTGCAGAAGGAAACACCATATATTTT. Translation gives CASGPSHPAEGNTIYF.

The CDR3 loop is CASSDQLAGGAGELFF. The CDR3 nucleotides are TGCGCCAGCAGTGACCAACTAGCGGGAGGGGCCGGGGAGCTGTTTTTT. The chain recombines TRBV10-2 with TRBJ2-2; TRBD2 matches at 13 bases. The germline V gene encodes CDR1 WSHSY and CDR2 SAAADI. The CDR3 is 16 residues long. With 3 bases clipped from V and 6 bases from J, the junction kept 4 bases outside the gene matches.

This chain connects TRBV24-1 to TRBJ1-5; D uncertain. The CDR3 has 13 residues. V lost 7 bases and J lost 0, with 6 bases in between. Germline CDR1 is KGHDR and CDR2 is SFDVKD. CDR3 DNA: TGTGCCACCAGCTCCTATAGCAATCAGCCCCAGCATTTT. Encoded protein: CATSSYSNQPQHF.

The rearrangement uses TRBV21-1 and TRBJ2-7; whether TRBD1, the table's D call, matches the DNA was not checked. TRBV21-1 corresponds to a pseudogene. The CDR3 totals 20 residues. The CDR3 DNA is TGTGCCAGCAGCAAAAGGACAGGGCGTGGGTGTTCGGAAGCCTTCTACGAGCAGTACTTC. Amino acid sequence: CASSKRTGRGCSEAFYEQYF.

V and J are TRBV27 and TRBJ1-1; no firm D call. The V gene's germline CDR1 is MNHEY and CDR2 SMNVEV (reference sequence). The CDR3 runs 13 residues. The V and J ends lost 6 bases and 7 bases respectively, with 15 bases between them. Here the CDR3 DNA reads TGTGCCAGCAGCCCAATTGGCGCAGGTGAAGCTTTCTTT. Residues: CASSPIGAGEAFF.

This chain joins TRBV25-1 and TRBJ1-1; perhaps TRBD1 as D (5 bases). V shed 4 bases and J shed 4 bases, with 13 bases lying between them. From germline, CDR1 is MGHDK and CDR2 SYGVNS. The CDR3 is 14 residues long. CDR3 bases: TGTGCCAGCAGTGGGCCAGGGTCGAGCACTGAAGCTTTCTTT. This gives the protein CASSGPGSSTEAFF. The whole variable domain, filled in from reference TRBV25-1 and TRBJ1-1, reads EADIYQTPRYLVIGTGKKITLECSQTMGHDKMYWYQQDPGMELHLIHYSYGVNSTEKGDLSSESTVSRIRTEHFPLTLESARPSHTSQYLCASSGPGSSTEAFFGQGTRLTVV.

This clone appeared once. The chain uses TRBV19 and TRBJ2-1; TRBD2 agrees at 13 bases. This CDR3 is built from 17 residues. CDR1 is LNHDA and CDR2 is SQIVND in the germline V gene (reference sequence). The J segment lost 8 bases and the V segment lost 8 bases, leaving 15 bases of the junction unmatched. The CDR3 DNA reads TGTGCCAGTGGCCCCAATCGACTAGCGGGAGGAGGTGATGAGCAGTTCTTC. This codes for CASGPNRLAGGGDEQFF.

CDR3 DNA: TGCGCCAGCAGCTTGGACGCCGGCAATGAGCAGTTCTTC. It specifies CASSLDAGNEQFF. V and J are TRBV5-1 and TRBJ2-1; D is uncertain. The length of the CDR3 is 13 residues. Germline-derived CDR1 and CDR2 are SGHRS and YFSETQ. V lost 0 bases and J lost 6, with 7 bases in between.

The chain links TRBV27 to TRBJ2-3; a possible D gene is TRBD2 (6 bases). The CDR3 sequence is 15 residues long. In germline, CDR1 is MNHEY, CDR2 SMNVEV (reference sequence). Trimming left V 0 bases short and J 7 bases short, with 14 bases between. The CDR3 reads CASSLSGGVLNTQYF. CDR3 bases: TGTGCCAGCAGTTTATCGGGCGGGGTCTTAAATACGCAGTATTTT.

The rearrangement joins TRBV2 to TRBJ1-5, with 7 nucleotides matching TRBD1. The J segment lost 4 bases and the V segment lost 0 bases, leaving 3 bases of the junction unmatched. The germline gives CDR1 SNHLY, CDR2 FYNNEI. The CDR3 runs 15 residues. CDR3 coding DNA: TGTGCCAGCAGTGAAGCACAGGGGTCAAATCAGCCCCAGCATTTT. Translating it yields CASSEAQGSNQPQHF.

The chain combines TRBV7-6 with TRBJ2-5; D remains ambiguous. Germline values: CDR1 SGHVS, CDR2 FNYEAQ. V shed 3 bases and J shed 5 bases, with 16 bases lying between them. The CDR3 is 15 residues long. The CDR3 reads CASSLMIRGWETQYF. The CDR3 DNA is TGTGCCAGCAGCTTGATGATTAGAGGATGGGAGACCCAGTACTTC.

The chain has TRBV5-6 and TRBJ1-1; D is uncertain. The CDR3 contains 15 residues. Trimming removed 0 bases at V and 3 bases at J, with 12 bases between. Germline V lookup: CDR1 SGHDT, CDR2 YYEEEE. The DNA of the CDR3 is TGTGCCAGCAGCTTGGTTCGGGAGGCGGACACTGAAGCTTTCTTT. It encodes CASSLVREADTEAFF.

This chain joins TRBV12-3 or TRBV12-4 and TRBJ2-4; D might be TRBD2 (5 bases). This CDR3 comprises 12 residues. V was pared by 0 bases and J by 15 bases, with 12 bases between. The CDR3, as DNA: TGTGCCAGCAGTTTAGCGGGCCGGGATTGGTACTTC. The encoded protein is CASSLAGRDWYF.

This chain links TRBV30 with TRBJ1-6, with D possibly TRBD1 on 6 matching bases. This CDR3 region has 15 residues. In germline, CDR1 is GTSNPN, CDR2 SVGIG (reference sequence). Trimming removed 2 bases from V and 3 bases from J, with 11 bases in between. The CDR3 bases are TGTGCCTGGAGTCAGACAGGAAGCTATAATTCACCCCTCCACTTT. It encodes CAWSQTGSYNSPLHF.